The TCR beta chain described here comes from a study of blood T cell repertoires in COVID-19. Turning to the study itself: Acute and convalescent COVID-19 specimens originated in the United States, Italy and Spain.

A single count supports this clone. Here immunoSEQ multiplex PCR was the method, and the copy in TCRdb shows in-frame clones only, minus some. The sample carries tens of thousands of clones, 78% recorded once. The clonotype originates from a man between 70 and 80 years old with COVID-19, enrolled during active disease. Sequenced input: peripheral blood.

The CDR3 bases are TGTGCCAGTAGTATGGCGGTTGGGAGATCTGGGGCCAACGTCCTGACTTTC. This translates into CASSMAVGRSGANVLTF. The chain joins TRBV19 to TRBJ2-6; D perhaps matches TRBD2 (5 bases). In germline, CDR1 is LNHDA, CDR2 SQIVND (reference sequence). Between the trimmed V and J ends, which lost 3 bases and 1 base, there was a span of 13 bases. This CDR3 region has 17 residues.